This T cell receptor beta chain was recorded in a study of control samples from healthy donors and cancer patients. This CDR3 contains 14 residues. J gave up 6 bases and V 6 bases, and 9 bases lay outside the gene matches. Germline CDR1 MRHNA, CDR2 SNTAGT. Assay used: immunoSEQ multiplex PCR; TCRdb lists only in-frame clones, some missing. The sample holds fewer than 200,000 clones, approximately 92% seen once. The receptor comes from an older woman in good health. This chain joins TRBV6-4 and TRBJ1-2, with 8 bases fitting TRBD1. Sequenced: blood. CDR3 in DNA: TGTGCCAGCAGAGCGACAGGGGAAACGGATGGCTACACCTTC. Residues: CASRATGETDGYTF.